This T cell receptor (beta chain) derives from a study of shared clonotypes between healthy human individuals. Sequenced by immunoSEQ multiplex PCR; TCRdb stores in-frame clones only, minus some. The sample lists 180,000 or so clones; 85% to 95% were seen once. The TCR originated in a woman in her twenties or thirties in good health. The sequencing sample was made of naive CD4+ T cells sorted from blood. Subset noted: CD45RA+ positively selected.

CDR3 amino acids: CASSGGRNYGYTF. CDR3 DNA: TGTGCCAGCAGTGGGGGGAGAAACTATGGCTACACCTTC. The chain employs TRBV6-5 and TRBJ1-2; D is possibly TRBD1 (5 bases). The CDR3 spans 13 residues. CDR1 and CDR2 from the germline V gene are MNHEY and SVGAGI. The V and J ends lost 5 bases and 2 bases respectively, with 9 bases between them.